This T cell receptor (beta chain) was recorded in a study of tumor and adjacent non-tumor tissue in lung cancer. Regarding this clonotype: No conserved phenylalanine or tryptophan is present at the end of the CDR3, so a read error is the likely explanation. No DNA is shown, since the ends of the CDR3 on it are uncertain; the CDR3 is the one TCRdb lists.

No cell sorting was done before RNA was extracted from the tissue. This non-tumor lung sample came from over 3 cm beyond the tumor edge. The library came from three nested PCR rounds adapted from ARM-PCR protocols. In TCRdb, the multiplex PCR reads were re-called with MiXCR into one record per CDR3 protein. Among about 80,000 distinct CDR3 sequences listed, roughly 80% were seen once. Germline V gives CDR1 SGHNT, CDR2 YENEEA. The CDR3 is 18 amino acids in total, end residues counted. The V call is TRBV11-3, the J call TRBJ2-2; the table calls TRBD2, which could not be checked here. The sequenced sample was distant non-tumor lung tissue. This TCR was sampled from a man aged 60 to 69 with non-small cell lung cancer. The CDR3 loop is CASSSRGTGGYRAGEPFC.